This T cell receptor (beta chain) was sequenced in a study of identifying expanded T cells in peripheral blood. The study, taken as a whole, reports: Clone count variance between two-week samples rose with total template count.

Concerning this clone itself: Its antigen is unknown.

Profiled with immunoSEQ multiplex PCR; TCRdb holds only in-frame clones, not every one. The table includes under 150,000 clones, 65% to 90% detected once. The V gene lost 0 bases and the J gene lost 6 bases, with 9 bases spanning the gap. The CDR3 contains 13 residues. Per the germline V gene, CDR1 is SGHRS and CDR2 is YFSETQ. The V gene is TRBV5-1, the J gene TRBJ1-1; no definite D call. This receptor was identified in a person between 18 and 75 years old in good health. Sample: blood. The CDR3 sequence is CASSLGERAEAFF. CDR3 coding DNA: TGCGCCAGCAGCTTGGGGGAAAGGGCTGAAGCTTTCTTT. The full variable domain, rest sourced from reference TRBV5-1 and TRBJ1-1, is KAGVTQTPRYLIKTRGQQVTLSCSPISGHRSVSWYQQTPGQGLQFLFEYFSETQRNKGNFPGRFSGRQFSNSRSEMNVSTLELGDSALYLCASSLGERAEAFFGQGTRLTVV.